This T cell receptor (beta chain) was identified in a study of T-cell memory formation after mild COVID-19. For the study at large: Clusters of TCRs were largely donor specific. General study results and limits: Memory sampled before infection contained some responding clones, suggesting cross-reactive memory joined. Nothing showed for sure that second-wave clones peaking on day 37 were SARS-CoV-2 specific.

A single record per CDR3 protein comes from TCRdb applying MiXCR to the 5' RACE reads. The profile shows approximately 390,000 distinct CDR3 sequences, about a sixth of them singletons. Comments on this clonotype: Its specificity is not known.

The J segment lost 1 base and the V segment lost 1 base, leaving 6 bases of the junction unmatched. The length of the CDR3 is 19 residues. CDR1 is SGHAT and CDR2 is FQDESV in the germline V gene (reference sequence). The clonotype originates from a man between 18 and 35 years old who had mild COVID-19 (a few samples of this study predate the infection). Cell type and time point are not known. The chain employs TRBV11-1 and TRBJ2-1, with TRBD2 identical over 14 bases. Sequenced sample: PBMCs or a T cell subset sorted from them (not recorded which). In DNA form, the CDR3 reads TGTGCCAGCAGCTTAGGTGTCCGGACTAGCGGGGGGTCCTACAATGAGCAGTTCTTC. It is translated as CASSLGVRTSGGSYNEQFF.